This TCR beta chain comes out of a study of T cells expressing NK-cell markers (dated by TCRdb to 2018 to 2020). Regarding the complete study: Three sorted T-cell subsets (CD3+CD56+NKG2C+, CD3+CD56+NKG2C- and CD3+CD56-NKG2C+) from fewer than 10 donors had their TCR beta-chain repertoires profiled. Most of the eight sequenced donors were HCMV-seropositive and one was HCMV-seronegative. The eight sequenced donors were randomly selected healthy volunteers, three men and five women. Libraries were sequenced as 2 x 150 bp reads on Illumina HiSeq 2000/2500, MiSeq or NextSeq. Paper-wide results and their limitations: Those dominant clonotypes were again the most abundant among CD3+CD56-NKG2C+ cells in four donors, at roughly 25-60.1%. Whether the expanded NKG2C-expressing T cell clones were specific for HCMV antigens was left unclear. For six donors, the dominant CD3+CD56+NKG2C+ clonotypes were among the top 10 CD8+ clonotypes and accounted for 1.0-7.0% of CD8+ T cells.

A word on this clonotype: Its antigen remains undetermined.

A commercial ELISA kit detecting HCMV-specific IgG in serum was used to determine HCMV serostatus. Peripheral blood mononuclear cells were isolated from blood by Ficoll density gradient centrifugation. Sequencer: Illumina HiSeq 2000. The TCR beta cDNA libraries were made using 5'RACE template switching, a step that added both a universal primer site and unique molecular identifiers. cDNA synthesis was primed from the TCR beta constant segment, followed by two successive PCR amplification steps. The published analysis was carried out like this. MIGEC was used to demultiplex reads and group the reads by UMI, and MiTCR was used to assemble and quantify clonotypes. To exclude erroneous sequences, any TCR cDNA sequence not supported by at least two reads was discarded. The tcR package was used for downstream repertoire analysis, with clonotypes matched between fractions based on CDR3 nucleotide sequence plus V segment. VDJmatch was used to annotate antigen specificity against VDJdb, with one amino acid substitution in CDR3 permitted. The reads went through TCRdb reprocessing, and each CDR3 protein sequence gets one entry with no DNA. TCRdb, not the original authors, processed these V and J calls. This sample's table has entries for 350,000 to 400,000 distinct CDR3 sequences. Of the sample, around 11% falls within the top ten clones.

Specimen: blood T cells: a sorted CD56 or NKG2C T cell subset, CD4+ or CD8+ T cells, or bulk PBMC T cells (not recorded which). This receptor was obtained from a woman in her forties or fifties in good health. Donor details come from another sample of the same person, matched by shared clones.

CDR3 loop: CATSRGAGREQYF. The chain employs TRBV15 and TRBJ2-7; TCRdb names TRBD2, which stays unverified in the absence of DNA. The CDR3 starts with the cysteine, ends with the phenylalanine, and has 13 residues. The nucleotide record is missing. For CDR1 and CDR2, the germline V gene (reference sequence) lists LNHNV and YYDKDF.